This TCR beta chain originates from a study of blood T cell repertoires in COVID-19. Across the study: T cells, B-cell-depleted T cells, or PBMCs supplied cDNA or gDNA.

Sequencing used immunoSEQ multiplex PCR; TCRdb keeps in-frame clones, though not all of them. The data hold around 300,000 clones, with 85% observed a single time. Participants were aged 18 to 89 years from approximately 24 US areas. The CDR3 loop spans 17 amino acids. CDR1 SGHVS and CDR2 FQNEAQ come from the germline V gene. J gave up 1 base and V 0 bases, and 9 bases lay outside the gene matches. The clonotype comes from a woman aged 50 to 60 who had recovered from COVID-19. The sample comprised PBMCs or T cells enriched from blood (not recorded which). The J gene is TRBJ2-7, the V gene TRBV7-8, with TRBD2 matching 7 bases. The CDR3, as DNA: TGTGCCAGCAGCTTAGCGAGCGGGACTTACTCTTCCTACGAGCAGTACTTC. Translating it yields CASSLASGTYSSYEQYF.